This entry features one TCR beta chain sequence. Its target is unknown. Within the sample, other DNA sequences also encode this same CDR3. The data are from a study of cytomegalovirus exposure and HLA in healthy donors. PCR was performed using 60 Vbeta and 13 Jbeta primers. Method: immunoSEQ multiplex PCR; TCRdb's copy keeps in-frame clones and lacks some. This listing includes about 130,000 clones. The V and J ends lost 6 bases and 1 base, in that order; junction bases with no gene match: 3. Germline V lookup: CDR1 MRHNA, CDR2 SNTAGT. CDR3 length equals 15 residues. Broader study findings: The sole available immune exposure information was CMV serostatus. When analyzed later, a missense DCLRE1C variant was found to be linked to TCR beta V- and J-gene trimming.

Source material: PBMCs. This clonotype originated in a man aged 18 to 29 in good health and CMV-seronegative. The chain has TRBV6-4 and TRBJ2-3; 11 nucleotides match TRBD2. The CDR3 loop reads CASSPLAGGTDTQYF. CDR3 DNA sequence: TGTGCCAGCAGCCCACTAGCGGGGGGCACAGATACGCAGTATTTT.